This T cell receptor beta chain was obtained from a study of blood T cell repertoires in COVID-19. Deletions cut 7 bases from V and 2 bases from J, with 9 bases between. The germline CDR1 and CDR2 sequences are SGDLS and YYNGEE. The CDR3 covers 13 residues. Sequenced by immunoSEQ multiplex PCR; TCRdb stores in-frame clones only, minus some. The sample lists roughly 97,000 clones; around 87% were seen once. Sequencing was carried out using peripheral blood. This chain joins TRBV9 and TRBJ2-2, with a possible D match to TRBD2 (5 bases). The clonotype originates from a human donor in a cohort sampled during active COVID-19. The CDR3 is CASGRINTGELFF. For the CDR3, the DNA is TGTGCCAGCGGGAGAATAAACACCGGGGAGCTGTTTTTT.